Sequencing of this T cell receptor (beta chain) was carried out in a study of T cell repertoires in cytomegalovirus infection. Study details: Public TCR beta signatures provided an indication of both CMV infection and a matching HLA type. General study results and limits: Individuals carrying CMV plus the relevant HLA were identified by cumulative frequency of public TCR beta families. What dominated the ex vivo response were HLA-C-restricted CMV-specific TCR beta clonotypes.

CDR1 LGHNT and CDR2 FRNRAP come from the germline V gene. V was shortened by 5 bases and J by 7 bases, with 23 bases between the two germline ends. The CDR3 extends over 17 amino acids. TCRdb processed the reads anew with MiXCR; each CDR3 protein has one entry. Among a few hundred thousand distinct CDR3 sequences listed, 15% to 20% were seen once. Regarding this clonotype: Its antigen is currently unknown.

The sequence was collected from a human donor in good health (CMV status not recorded). Some clones in this sample may be carry-over from other donors' samples. The chain links TRBV12-5 to TRBJ2-2; D is uncertain. Material for sequencing was CD8+ T cells from PBMCs. CDR3 coding DNA: TGTGCTAGTGGTCTCCTTATCGGACCGGTGCTACACGGGGAGCTGTTTTTT. This translates into CASGLLIGPVLHGELFF.